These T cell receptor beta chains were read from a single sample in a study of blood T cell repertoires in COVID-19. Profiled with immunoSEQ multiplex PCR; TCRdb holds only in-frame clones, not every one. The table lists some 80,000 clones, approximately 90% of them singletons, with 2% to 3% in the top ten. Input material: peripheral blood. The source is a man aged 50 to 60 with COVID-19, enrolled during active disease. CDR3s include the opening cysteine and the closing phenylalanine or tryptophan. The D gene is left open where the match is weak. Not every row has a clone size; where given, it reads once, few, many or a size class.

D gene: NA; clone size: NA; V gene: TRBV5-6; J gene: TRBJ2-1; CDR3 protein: CASSLPGVDYGNEQFF; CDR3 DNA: TGTGCCAGCAGCTTGCCCGGGGTAGATTACGGGAATGAGCAGTTCTTC
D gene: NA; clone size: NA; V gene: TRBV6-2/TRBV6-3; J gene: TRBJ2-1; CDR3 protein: CASSSAAYNEQFF; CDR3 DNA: TGTGCCAGCAGTTCTGCAGCCTACAATGAGCAGTTCTTC
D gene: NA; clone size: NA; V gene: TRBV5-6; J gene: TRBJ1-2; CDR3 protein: CASSIAVYGYTF; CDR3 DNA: TGTGCCAGCTCCATAGCGGTATATGGCTACACCTTC
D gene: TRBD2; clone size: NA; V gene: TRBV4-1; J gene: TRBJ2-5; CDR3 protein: CASSRLTSGSEETQYF; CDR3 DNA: TGCGCCAGCAGCCGCCTGACTAGCGGGAGTGAAGAGACCCAGTACTTC
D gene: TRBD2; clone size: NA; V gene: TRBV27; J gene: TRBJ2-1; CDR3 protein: CASSPTPPSGRAEGHNEQFF; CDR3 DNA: TGTGCCAGCAGTCCTACTCCACCTAGCGGGAGGGCCGAGGGCCACAATGAGCAGTTCTTC
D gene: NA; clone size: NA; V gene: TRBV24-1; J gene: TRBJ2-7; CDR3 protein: CATSDWTGLEQYF; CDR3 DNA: TGTGCCACCAGTGACTGGACAGGACTAGAGCAGTACTTC
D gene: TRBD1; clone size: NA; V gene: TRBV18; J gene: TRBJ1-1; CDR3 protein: CASSPKTKGQGMAEAFF; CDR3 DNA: TGTGCCAGCTCACCTAAAACGAAGGGACAGGGAATGGCTGAAGCTTTCTTT
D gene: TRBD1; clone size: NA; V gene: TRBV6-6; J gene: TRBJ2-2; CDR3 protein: CASRRQGKGDTGELFF; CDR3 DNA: TGTGCCAGCAGGCGACAGGGGAAAGGGGACACCGGGGAGCTGTTTTTT
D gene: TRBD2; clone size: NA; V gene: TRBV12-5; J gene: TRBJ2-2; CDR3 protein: CASAAPGLAGPTGELFF; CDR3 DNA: TGTGCTAGTGCCGCCCCGGGACTAGCGGGACCCACCGGGGAGCTGTTTTTT
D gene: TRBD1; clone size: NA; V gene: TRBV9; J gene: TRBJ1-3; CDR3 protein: CASSVGMTGDGNTIYF; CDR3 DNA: TGTGCCAGCAGCGTAGGAATGACAGGGGATGGAAACACCATATATTTT
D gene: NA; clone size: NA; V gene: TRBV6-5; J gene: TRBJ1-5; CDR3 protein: CASSPIPGMDQPQHF; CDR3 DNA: TGTGCCAGCAGTCCGATTCCGGGGATGGATCAGCCCCAGCATTTT
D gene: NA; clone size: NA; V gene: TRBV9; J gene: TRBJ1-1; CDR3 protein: CASSATANTEAFF; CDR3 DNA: TGTGCCAGCAGCGCGACAGCGAACACTGAAGCTTTCTTT
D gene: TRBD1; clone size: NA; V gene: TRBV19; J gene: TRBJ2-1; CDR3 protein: CASSKVRWTGRVNEQFF; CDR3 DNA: TGTGCCAGTAGTAAGGTTCGTTGGACAGGAAGGGTGAATGAGCAGTTCTTC
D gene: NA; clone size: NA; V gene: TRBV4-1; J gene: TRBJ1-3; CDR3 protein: CASSQLLGGGNTIYF; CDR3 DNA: TGCGCCAGCAGCCAATTACTAGGGGGTGGAAACACCATATATTTT
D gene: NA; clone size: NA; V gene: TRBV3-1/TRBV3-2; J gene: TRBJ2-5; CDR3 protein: CASGRSPQETQYF; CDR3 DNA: TGTGCCAGCGGGAGGTCTCCTCAAGAGACCCAGTACTTC
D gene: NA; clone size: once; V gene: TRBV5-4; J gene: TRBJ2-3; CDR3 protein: CASTQGGLTDTQYF; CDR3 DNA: TGTGCCAGCACCCAGGGCGGTCTCACAGATACGCAGTATTTT
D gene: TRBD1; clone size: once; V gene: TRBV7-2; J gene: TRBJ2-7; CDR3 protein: CASSLAGTENTYEQYF; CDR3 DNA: TGTGCCAGCAGCTTAGCCGGGACAGAGAATACCTACGAGCAGTACTTC
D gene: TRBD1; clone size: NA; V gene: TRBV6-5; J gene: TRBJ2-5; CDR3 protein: CASSTGQGRSETQYF; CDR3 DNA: TGTGCCAGCAGTACGGGACAGGGGAGGTCGGAGACCCAGTACTTC
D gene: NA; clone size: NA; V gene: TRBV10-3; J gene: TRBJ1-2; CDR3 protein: CAISERGDYGYTF; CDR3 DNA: TGTGCCATCAGTGAGCGGGGGGACTATGGCTACACCTTC
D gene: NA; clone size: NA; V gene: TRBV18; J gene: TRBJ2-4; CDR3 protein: CASSYDRLAKNIQYF; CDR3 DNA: TGTGCCAGCTCATATGACAGACTAGCCAAAAACATTCAGTACTTC